This TCR beta chain stems from a study of cytomegalovirus exposure and HLA in healthy donors. Germline V gives CDR1 MNHEY, CDR2 SMNVEV (reference sequence). With V trimmed by 1 base and J by 6 bases, 9 bases remained unmatched. This CDR3 is built from 15 residues. Amplification used 60 Vbeta primers and 13 Jbeta primers. Libraries were prepared by immunoSEQ multiplex PCR; TCRdb keeps only in-frame clonotypes and omits some of them. Of around 200,000 clones listed, about 86% are singletons. Sequencing input: PBMCs. J is TRBJ2-7 and V is TRBV27; the match to TRBD1 covers 7 bases. The sequence was collected from a woman in her twenties or thirties in good health and CMV-seronegative. In DNA, the CDR3 is TGTGCCAGCAGTTTATACAGGGGTAGTCGGGGCGAGCAGTACTTC. This gives the protein CASSLYRGSRGEQYF.